These 9 T cell receptor beta chains came from one sample sequenced in a study of metastatic and nonmetastatic thyroid tumors. Patients had received no treatment of any kind before thyroid surgery. TCRdb called clones again from the PCR reads with MiXCR. Here the sample spans approximately 34,000 clones, 15% to 20% being singletons. The sequencing sample was made of blood. These TCRs come from a female donor with papillary thyroid cancer or a benign thyroid nodule (not recorded which). Some clones in this sample may be carry-over from other donors' samples.

Ten or more counts support this clone. The chain carries TRBV2 and TRBJ1-1; no reliable D call. This CDR3 comprises 13 residues. The germline V and J ends were trimmed by 5 bases and 0 bases, with 7 bases remaining between them. Germline V CDR1 and CDR2: SNHLY, FYNNEI. CDR3 region: CASSPTLNTEAFF. The CDR3 nucleotides read TGTGCCAGCAGTCCAACACTGAACACTGAAGCTTTCTTT. Complete variable domain (other parts from reference TRBV2 and TRBJ1-1): EPEVTQTPSHQVTQMGQEVILRCVPISNHLYFYWYRQILGQKVEFLVSFYNNEISEKSEIFDDQFSVERPDGSNFTLKIRSTKLEDSAMYFCASSPTLNTEAFFGQGTRLTVV.

This sequence joins TRBV9 and TRBJ1-3; a weak D match, TRBD1 (5 bases). This CDR3 comprises 17 residues. Germline V lookup: CDR1 SGDLS, CDR2 YYNGEE. Trimming took 5 bases from V and 0 from J, leaving 18 bases between them. CDR3 residues: CASSARDGAFSGNTIYF. For the CDR3, the DNA is TGTGCCAGCAGTGCGAGGGATGGGGCCTTCTCTGGAAACACCATATATTTT. The entire variable domain, with the rest obtained from reference TRBV9 and TRBJ1-3, is as follows: DSGVTQTPKHLITATGQRVTLRCSPRSGDLSVYWYQQSLDQGLQFLIQYYNGEERAKGNILERFSAQQFPDLHSELNLSSLELGDSALYFCASSARDGAFSGNTIYFGEGSWLTVV.

V and J are TRBV20-1 and TRBJ1-6; D remains ambiguous. The V gene lost 3 bases and the J gene lost 8 bases, with 20 bases spanning the gap. Germline CDR1 and CDR2: DFQATT and SNEGSKA (reference sequence). The CDR3 covers 16 residues. CDR3 in amino acids: CSASPRWHRFDSPLHF. In nucleotides, the CDR3 is TGCAGTGCTAGCCCTCGGTGGCATCGATTCGATTCACCCCTCCACTTT.

This clone was recorded a few times. This sequence joins TRBV6-6 and TRBJ2-7, with D uncertain. With 0 bases removed from V and 1 base from J, the gap between germline ends came to 13 bases. The CDR3 is 16 residues long. Per germline, CDR1 MNHNY and CDR2 SVGAGI (reference sequence). The CDR3 DNA follows: TGTGCCAGCAGTTACTCGCGGTTAAGGGATTCCTACGAGCAGTACTTC. Encoded protein: CASSYSRLRDSYEQYF.

The chain recombines TRBV3-1 with TRBJ2-7, with D hard to call. With 1 base removed from V and 0 bases from J, the gap between germline ends came to 10 bases. CDR3 size: 15 residues. Germline V gives CDR1 LGHDT, CDR2 YNNKEL (reference sequence). CDR3 nucleotides: TGTGCCAGCAGCCAAGCACCCCACCACTCCTACGAGCAGTACTTC. Its protein is CASSQAPHHSYEQYF.

The chain combines TRBV7-2 with TRBJ1-2; TRBD1 aligns across 7 bases. There are 16 residues in the CDR3. Looked up from germline, CDR1 is SGHTA and CDR2 is FQGNSA. Trimming at V came to 0 bases and at J to 5 bases, leaving 9 bases not matched to a gene. In DNA, the CDR3 is TGTGCCAGCAGCTTAGCGCTCGGGACAGCGGGATATGGCTACACCTTC. Translated: CASSLALGTAGYGYTF.

This chain links TRBV7-2 with TRBJ1-1, with D possibly TRBD1 on 5 matching bases. This CDR3 spans 19 amino acids. Looked up from germline, CDR1 is SGHTA and CDR2 is FQGNSA. Trimming removed 2 bases at V and 7 bases at J, with 29 bases between. The CDR3 DNA reads as TGTGCCAGCAGCTTATCGAAAGGGAGGTTCCGGGACGGTAAAGTTGAAGCTTTCTTT. It translates to CASSLSKGRFRDGKVEAFF.

This clone was detected ten times or more. The J gene is TRBJ2-1, the V gene TRBV28; tentatively, D is TRBD1 or TRBD2 (5 bases each). The V end was cut by 6 bases, the J end by 10 bases, with 13 bases between. Per germline, CDR1 MDHEN and CDR2 SYDVKM. The CDR3 totals 12 residues. As DNA, the CDR3 is TGTGCCAGCAGCCGGGGCCGGACGGAGCAGTTCTTC. This gives the protein CASSRGRTEQFF.

This clone has at least ten counts. The gene calls are TRBV20-1 and TRBJ2-7, with D perhaps matching TRBD2 (6 bases). Between the trimmed V and J ends, which lost 0 bases and 4 bases, there was a span of 16 bases. The CDR3 spans 15 residues. The germline gives CDR1 DFQATT, CDR2 SNEGSKA (reference sequence). The CDR3 reads CSARDLTVRGYEQYF. The CDR3 DNA reads TGCAGTGCTAGAGACTTGACAGTGCGGGGTTACGAGCAGTACTTC.